This TCR beta chain came from a study of T cell responses to AZD1222 COVID-19 vaccine. At the level of the study: Analysis merged second doses at about 4 or about 12 weeks.

Study outcomes and limitations: The study found Spike-specific TCR breadth and depth rose after two AZD1222 doses. Only 6 or 7 people who got AZD1222 tested seropositive at baseline. There were mostly white British donors and more females than males, and clonal diversity was possibly underestimated.

Comments on this clone: The antigen is not known.

The germline CDR1 and CDR2 sequences are LNHDA and SQIVND (reference sequence). Unmatched junction bases numbered 14, after V lost 8 bases and J lost 5 bases. CDR3 length equals 15 residues. The method was immunoSEQ multiplex PCR; TCRdb's version includes in-frame clones alone and lacks a portion of them. The repertoire includes fewer than 150,000 clones, approximately 90% of them detected once, and around 3.5% sits in the top ten. The receptor was isolated from an adult in good health. V is TRBV19 and J is TRBJ2-7; 8 nucleotides align to TRBD2. Sequenced here: peripheral blood, sampled on day 0 of AZD1222 vaccination. Here the CDR3 DNA reads TGTGCCAGTGGAGGGCTGGCGGGGGGCCCCGACGAGCAGTACTTC. Encoded protein: CASGGLAGGPDEQYF.